This TCR beta chain was retrieved from a study of blood T cell repertoires in COVID-19. Across the whole study: From the United States, Italy and Spain came samples of acute and convalescent COVID-19. T cells, B-cell-depleted T cells, or PBMCs provided the cDNA or gDNA that served as material.

Original data processing: Reference gene primer amplification gave estimated nucleated cell counts. Method: immunoSEQ multiplex PCR; TCRdb's copy keeps in-frame clones and lacks some. V and J calls and clone size are given by that table; D and trimming were obtained from the DNA. The table lists more than 95,000 clones, around two thirds of them singletons. The CDR3 contains 16 residues. The germline V gene has CDR1 SGHKS and CDR2 YYEKEE (reference sequence). The V and J ends lost 0 bases and 7 bases, in that order; junction bases with no gene match: 9. The specimen sequenced was peripheral blood. The TCR originated in a woman between 70 and 85 years old with acute or convalescent COVID-19. V usage is TRBV5-5 and J usage is TRBJ2-7; 11 nucleotides agree with TRBD1. The CDR3 region has the DNA TGTGCCAGCAGCTTGGGCGTGAGAGGGACAGGGGGTGAGCAGTACTTC. As protein: CASSLGVRGTGGEQYF.